This T cell receptor (beta chain) was obtained from a study of shared clonotypes between healthy human individuals. V lost 4 bases to trimming and J lost 2 bases; unmatched junction nucleotides: 10. The CDR3 runs to 16 residues. The germline V gene encodes CDR1 SGDLS and CDR2 YYNGEE. Data came from immunoSEQ multiplex PCR; TCRdb stores just in-frame clones and leaves some out. The sample carries about 1 million clones, more than 60% recorded once. The table lists this clone with a count of one. Sequenced input: memory CD4+ T cells sorted from blood. Indicated subset: CD45RA-negative fraction. The source of this sequence is a man in his late teens or twenties in good health. The V and J genes are TRBV9 and TRBJ2-5, with 8 positions matching TRBD1. CDR3 residues: CASSPRGTGPQETQYF. In nucleotides, the CDR3 is TGTGCCAGCAGCCCGAGGGGGACAGGACCTCAAGAGACCCAGTACTTC. Using reference TRBV9 and TRBJ2-5 for the parts outside the CDR3, the full variable domain is DSGVTQTPKHLITATGQRVTLRCSPRSGDLSVYWYQQSLDQGLQFLIQYYNGEERAKGNILERFSAQQFPDLHSELNLSSLELGDSALYFCASSPRGTGPQETQYFGPGTRLLVL.